The table lists the clone carrying this T cell receptor (beta chain) with a few counts. The CDR3 is made up of 14 amino acids. The germline CDR1 and CDR2 sequences are KGHDR and SFDVKD. Trimming removed 4 bases at V and 4 bases at J, with 7 bases between. The sample comes from a study of T cells in Graves' hyperthyroidism and ophthalmopathy. Regions amplified from RNA transcripts were the TCR beta CDR3 regions. First-round RT-PCR targeting the TCR CDR3 was performed with the HTBI primer set. Each CDR3 protein gets one entry after TCRdb re-called the multiplex PCR reads with MiXCR. The repertoire holds 110,000 to 150,000 distinct CDR3 sequences, with less than 25% as singletons.

Sequenced sample: blood. The sequence came from a woman in her fifties or sixties with Graves' hyperthyroidism that later progressed to Graves' ophthalmopathy. The genes are TRBV24-1 and TRBJ1-6; D uncertain. CDR3 sequence reads: CATSDRAYNSPLHF. As DNA, the CDR3 is TGTGCCACCAGTGACCGGGCGTATAATTCACCCCTCCACTTT.